This T cell receptor beta chain was found in a study of identical twins. This clonotype was detected only a few times. The cDNA had a unique molecular identifier and a template-switch universal primer site. A single record per CDR3 protein comes from TCRdb applying MiXCR to the 5' RACE reads. The sample includes some 900,000 distinct CDR3 sequences, 9% to 15% of them seen just once. This sample was also put to use in a study of yellow fever vaccine responses in identical twins.

Sequencing was done on a sample of PBMCs. This clonotype originated in a woman under 30 in good health.

CDR3 in DNA: TGTGCCAGTAGTATTCGGGGGCAAGATGAAAAACTGTTTTTT. Its protein is CASSIRGQDEKLFF. The chain is built from TRBV19 and TRBJ1-4; tentatively, D is TRBD1 (6 bases). V was shortened by 3 bases and J by 6 bases, with 11 bases between the two germline ends. The CDR3 loop spans 14 amino acids. CDR1 LNHDA and CDR2 SQIVND come from the germline V gene (reference sequence).